Each of the 9 T cell receptor beta chains below was sequenced from the same sample in a study of shared clonotypes between healthy human individuals. Sequencing used immunoSEQ multiplex PCR; TCRdb keeps in-frame clones, though not all of them. This sample yields about a million clones, of which approximately 80% are seen a single time; roughly 0.9% belongs to the top ten. The source material was memory CD4+ T cells from PBMCs. Subset in this sample: CD45RA-negative fraction. Receptors originate from a man aged 18-30 years in good health. Some clones in this sample may be carry-over from other donors' samples.

This clone has a count of ten or more. The V call is TRBV2, the J call TRBJ2-7; 9 nucleotides match TRBD2. The CDR3 sequence is 15 residues long. Losses at the gene ends were 4 bases for V and 4 bases for J; bases not matched to a gene: 8. Germline CDR1 and CDR2: SNHLY and FYNNEI. The CDR3 nucleotides are TGTGCCAGCAGTGCCGGAGCGGGAGGTGGGTACGAGCAGTACTTC. Its protein product is CASSAGAGGGYEQYF.

Of note for this clone: The same CDR3 arises from other DNA sequences in this sample as well. The genes are TRBV28 and TRBJ2-7, with TRBD1 identical over 7 bases. V gave up 6 bases and J gave up 3 bases; unmatched junction bases: 2. The germline gives CDR1 MDHEN, CDR2 SYDVKM. The CDR3 is 12 amino acids. The CDR3 sequence is CASSSGGYEQYF. CDR3 nucleotide sequence: TGTGCCAGCAGCTCAGGGGGCTACGAGCAGTACTTC.

The rearrangement uses TRBV5-1 and TRBJ1-2; TRBD1 matches at 9 bases. Germline V lookup: CDR1 SGHRS, CDR2 YFSETQ. The CDR3 runs to 14 residues. V was pared by 3 bases and J by 3 bases, with 3 bases of the junction left unmatched. CDR3 in amino acids: CASSWDREDYGYTF. DNA for the CDR3: TGCGCCAGCAGCTGGGACAGGGAAGACTATGGCTACACCTTC.

The chain uses TRBV11-2 and TRBJ2-1; D possibly matches TRBD1 or TRBD2 (5 bases each). The CDR3 extends over 16 amino acids. Between the trimmed V and J ends, which lost 5 bases and 0 bases, there was a span of 14 bases. Germline V lookup: CDR1 SGHAT, CDR2 FQNNGV. The CDR3 region has the DNA TGTGCCAGCAGCCATCACCAGGGACGCTCCTACAATGAGCAGTTCTTC. Protein product: CASSHHQGRSYNEQFF.

The chain links TRBV7-8 to TRBJ1-2; 7 nucleotides match TRBD1. The germline gives CDR1 SGHVS, CDR2 FQNEAQ. The CDR3 is made up of 12 amino acids. V was pared by 6 bases and J by 3 bases, with 1 base of the junction left unmatched. This CDR3 is CASSQGDYGYTF. The CDR3 DNA is TGTGCCAGCAGTCAGGGGGACTATGGCTACACCTTC.

The rearrangement uses TRBV28 and TRBJ2-4; 10 bases match TRBD2. This CDR3 spans 14 amino acids. V dropped 6 bases and J dropped 3; count of bases not matched to a gene: 2. From germline, CDR1 is MDHEN and CDR2 SYDVKM. The CDR3 loop reads CASRGLAYKNIQYF. In DNA form, the CDR3 reads TGTGCCAGCAGGGGACTAGCGTACAAAAACATTCAGTACTTC.

The chain has TRBV28 and TRBJ1-4; D not resolved. V shed 8 bases and J shed 10 bases, with 17 bases lying between them. This CDR3 spans 13 amino acids. Germline loops: CDR1 MDHEN, CDR2 SYDVKM. CDR3 in amino acids: CASGLARATKLFF. Here the CDR3 DNA reads TGTGCCAGCGGATTGGCAAGGGCTACAAAACTGTTTTTT.

The gene calls are TRBV4-3 and TRBJ2-1, with 7 nucleotides matching TRBD2. Germline CDR1 is LGHNA and CDR2 is YSLEER. The CDR3 spans 17 residues. With 0 bases clipped from V and 7 bases from J, the junction kept 12 bases outside the gene matches. As DNA, the CDR3 is TGCGCCAGCAGCCAAGAAGCGGGACGTCTTGTGAGGAATGAGCAGTTCTTC. This codes for CASSQEAGRLVRNEQFF.

This clone was observed once. The chain recombines TRBV5-1 with TRBJ2-7; D possibly corresponds to TRBD1 (6 bases). Germline V gene data show CDR1 as SGHRS and CDR2 as YFSETQ. This CDR3 has 15 amino acids. Trimming took off 3 bases at V and 3 bases at J, with 16 bases between the two ends. This CDR3 reads CASSSAQGPLYEQYF. The DNA of the CDR3 is TGCGCCAGCAGCTCAGCACAGGGTCCCCTCTACGAGCAGTACTTC.